One and the same sample provided the 9 T cell receptor beta chains below, sequenced in a study of T-cell reconstitution after alpha-beta-depleted transplantation in children. Preparation of the TCRbeta library used unique molecular identifiers. One entry per CDR3 protein, called by TCRdb with MiXCR from the PCR reads. The sample has 350,000 to 400,000 distinct CDR3 sequences; 13% are singletons. The sample here was PBMCs, taken from the stem cell graft. The receptors here all came from a human donor who donated a stem cell graft to a child with Fanconi anemia.

This clonotype was observed many times. The chain has TRBV6-1 and TRBJ1-1; D gene uncertain. Looked up from germline, CDR1 is MNHNS and CDR2 is SASEGT. The CDR3 consists of 13 residues. Deletions cut 0 bases from V and 3 bases from J, with 5 bases between. CDR3 amino acids: CASSEAYYTEAFF. CDR3 in DNA: TGTGCCAGCAGTGAAGCCTATTACACTGAAGCTTTCTTT.

The chain is built from TRBV4-3 and TRBJ1-4; TRBD1 matches 8 bases. Germline lookup yields CDR1 LGHNA and CDR2 YSLEER. This CDR3 comprises 16 residues. V lost 0 bases, J lost 4 bases, and 4 bases stayed unmatched. The CDR3 sequence is CASSQDGTGVNEKLFF. The DNA for the CDR3 is TGCGCCAGCAGCCAAGACGGGACAGGCGTTAATGAAAAACTGTTTTTT.

This clonotype appeared many times. This chain uses TRBV11-2 with TRBJ2-4; 7 nucleotides agree with TRBD1. The CDR3 is made up of 13 amino acids. Germline V gene lookup returns CDR1 SGHAT and CDR2 FQNNGV. After removal of 5 bases from V and 10 bases from J, the junction contained 8 bases not matched to a gene. CDR3 DNA: TGTGCCAGCAGCCCAACCCCACAGGGGATTCAGTACTTC. Protein product: CASSPTPQGIQYF.

This clonotype was counted at least ten times. The chain links TRBV9 to TRBJ2-2, with 8 bases matching TRBD2. The CDR3 covers 14 residues. Unmatched junction bases numbered 2, after V lost 0 bases and J lost 7 bases. Germline V lookup: CDR1 SGDLS, CDR2 YYNGEE. CDR3 protein: CASSVGSGGGELFF. CDR3 DNA sequence: TGTGCCAGCAGCGTAGGAAGCGGGGGCGGGGAGCTGTTTTTT.

This clonotype was counted a few times. The genes are TRBV11-1 and TRBJ1-6; the D gene is possibly TRBD1 (6 bases). The V gene's germline CDR1 is SGHAT and CDR2 FQDESV (reference sequence). The CDR3 is 14 residues long. The V gene lost 5 bases and the J gene lost 9 bases, with 14 bases spanning the gap. The CDR3 spells CASSPGGASSPLHF. CDR3 coding DNA: TGTGCCAGCAGCCCCGGGGGGGCGAGTTCACCCCTCCACTTT.

V usage is TRBV11-2 and J usage is TRBJ2-6, with unresolved D. The CDR3 length is 16 residues. The germline V and J ends were trimmed by 0 bases and 2 bases, with 8 bases remaining between them. The V gene's germline CDR1 is SGHAT and CDR2 FQNNGV. This CDR3 reads CASSLDPKTGANVLTF. The DNA for the CDR3 is TGTGCCAGCAGCTTAGATCCGAAGACTGGGGCCAACGTCCTGACTTTC.

There are many counts of this clonotype. This chain joins TRBV12-3 or TRBV12-4 and TRBJ2-5; D possibly corresponds to TRBD1 (5 bases). Trimming shortened V by 1 base and J by 7 bases, and 13 bases separated the two germline ends. There are 14 residues in the CDR3. The CDR3 region has the DNA TGTGCCAGCAGTTTAGTGGGCGTGCAGGGGACCCAGTACTTC. It is translated as CASSLVGVQGTQYF.

This clonotype was seen repeatedly, ten times or more. The rearrangement links TRBV2 to TRBJ2-5; D gene ambiguous. Trimming took off 5 bases at V and 4 bases at J, with 5 bases between the two ends. Per the germline V gene, CDR1 is SNHLY and CDR2 is FYNNEI. This CDR3 spans 11 amino acids. The DNA of the CDR3 is TGTGCCAGCAGTATCCGAGAGACCCAGTACTTC. The encoded protein is CASSIRETQYF.

The chain uses TRBV28 and TRBJ2-6; 8 bases are a match to TRBD1. Trimming took 6 bases from V and 2 from J; bases not matched to a gene: 3. CDR1 and CDR2 (germline): MDHEN, SYDVKM. This CDR3 region has 15 residues. The chain's CDR3 is CASRIQGAGANVLTF. CDR3 DNA: TGTGCCAGCAGGATACAGGGGGCTGGGGCCAACGTCCTGACTTTC.